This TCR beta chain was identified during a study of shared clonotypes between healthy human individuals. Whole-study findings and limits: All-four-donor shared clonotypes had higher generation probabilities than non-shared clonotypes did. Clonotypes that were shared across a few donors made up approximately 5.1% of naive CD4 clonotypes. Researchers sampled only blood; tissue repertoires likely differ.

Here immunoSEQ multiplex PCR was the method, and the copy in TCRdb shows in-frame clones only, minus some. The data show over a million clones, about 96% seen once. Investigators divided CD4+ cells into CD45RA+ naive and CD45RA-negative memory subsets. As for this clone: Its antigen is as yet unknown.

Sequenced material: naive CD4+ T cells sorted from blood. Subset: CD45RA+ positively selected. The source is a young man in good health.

The CDR3 bases are TGTGCCAGCAGTTTTAAAGCGGGGACTACTTACAATGAGCAGTTCTTC. This translates into CASSFKAGTTYNEQFF. V is TRBV6-6 and J is TRBJ2-1; 7 bases match TRBD2. Germline lookup yields CDR1 MNHNY and CDR2 SVGAGI (reference sequence). V was clipped by 4 bases and J by 4 bases; unmatched bases: 10. The CDR3 is 16 amino acids.